The source of this T cell receptor beta chain is a study of blood T cell repertoires in COVID-19. Study-level background: Samples of COVID-19 (acute and convalescent) were obtained from the United States, Italy and Spain. PBMCs, B-cell-depleted T cells, or T cells were the source of the cDNA or gDNA that made up the material.

The CDR3 length is 14 residues. Germline CDR1 is SGHTS and CDR2 is YDEGEE. Trimming removed 0 bases at V and 7 bases at J, with 13 bases between. As originally analysed: Estimated nucleated cell counts came from reference gene primer amplification. Measured with immunoSEQ multiplex PCR; TCRdb has only the in-frame clones, and not every one. The V and J calls and clone size are taken from that table; D and trimming were inferred from the DNA. The sample shows around 13,000 clones, approximately 92% of them seen only once. The TCR originated in a man aged 50 or older with active COVID-19. Sequencing was performed on peripheral blood. The chain has TRBV5-8 and TRBJ1-2; tentative D call: TRBD1 (6 bases). CDR3 sequence: CASSLDDRSPGYTF. CDR3 nucleotide sequence: TGTGCCAGCAGCTTGGATGACAGGTCTCCTGGCTACACCTTC.